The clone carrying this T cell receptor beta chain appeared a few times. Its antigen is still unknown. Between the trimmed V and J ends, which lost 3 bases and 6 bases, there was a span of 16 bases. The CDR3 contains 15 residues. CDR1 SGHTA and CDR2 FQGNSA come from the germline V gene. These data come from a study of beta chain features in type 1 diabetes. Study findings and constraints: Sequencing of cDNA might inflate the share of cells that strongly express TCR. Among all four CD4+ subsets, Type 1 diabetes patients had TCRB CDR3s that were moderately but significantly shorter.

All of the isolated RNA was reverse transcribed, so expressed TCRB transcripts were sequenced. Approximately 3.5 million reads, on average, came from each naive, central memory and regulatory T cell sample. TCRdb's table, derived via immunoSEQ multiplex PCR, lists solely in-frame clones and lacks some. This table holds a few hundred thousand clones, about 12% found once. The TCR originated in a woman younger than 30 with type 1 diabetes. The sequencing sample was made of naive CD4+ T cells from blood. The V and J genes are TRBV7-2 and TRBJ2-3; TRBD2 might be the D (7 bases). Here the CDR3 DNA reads TGTGCCAGCAGCTTTGTCCCGGGGGGCCACGATACGCAGTATTTT. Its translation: CASSFVPGGHDTQYF.